The 27 T cell receptor beta chains in this list originate from one sample, sequenced in a study of CD8+CD57+ T cells in acquired aplastic anemia (dated by TCRdb to between 2018 and 2020). Sequenced on an Illumina HiSeq 2000. Genomic DNA was used as template for profiling of TCR beta VDJ combinations and CDR3 sequences. TCRdb reran the public reads through fastp at Q25 and MiXCR, keeping productive beta chains. Rows are unified per CDR3 protein, each entry keeping the most common DNA and genes. In this sample the table shows a few hundred thousand distinct CDR3 sequences, roughly half of which occur a single time. The ten largest make up roughly 8% of the sample. Sequencing used sorted CD4+, CD8+, or CD8+CD57+ T cells (not recorded which) from PBMCs. Receptors were obtained from a human donor with severe aplastic anemia or a healthy control (not recorded which).

This chain links TRBV2 with TRBJ2-3, with 7 bases matching TRBD1. The CDR3 loop spans 17 amino acids. Trimming took 3 bases from V and 0 from J; bases not matched to a gene: 9. CDR1 SNHLY and CDR2 FYNNEI come from the germline V gene. The DNA for the CDR3 is TGTGCCAGCAGTGAGGAGACAGGGACGCTTAGCACAGATACGCAGTATTTT. Amino acid sequence: CASSEETGTLSTDTQYF.

The chain employs TRBV19 and TRBJ1-2; D remains unclear. This CDR3 spans 12 amino acids. V was pared by 4 bases and J by 4 bases, with 7 bases between. Germline lookup yields CDR1 LNHDA and CDR2 SQIVND (reference sequence). CDR3: CASSKHSYGYTF. The CDR3, as DNA: TGTGCCAGTAGTAAACACAGCTATGGCTACACCTTC.

In this sample, this clonotype turned up many times. The J gene is TRBJ1-6, the V gene TRBV7-3, with unresolved D. Trimming took 5 bases from V and 8 from J, leaving 13 bases between them. Per the germline V gene, CDR1 is SGHTA and CDR2 is FQGTGA. There are 14 residues in the CDR3. This chain's CDR3 is CASSVDASDSPLHF. The DNA for the CDR3 is TGTGCCAGCAGCGTCGACGCCTCGGATTCACCCCTCCACTTT.

This clonotype was counted ten times or more. This sequence joins TRBV20-1 and TRBJ2-5; unclear D gene. Germline V gives CDR1 DFQATT, CDR2 SNEGSKA (reference sequence). The CDR3 is 13 residues long. Trimming took 2 bases from V and 2 from J, leaving 9 bases between them. The CDR3 is CSARPDTQETQYF. CDR3 DNA: TGCAGTGCTAGACCCGACACTCAAGAGACCCAGTACTTC.

The chain links TRBV7-9 to TRBJ2-5; 12 bases fit TRBD2. Germline assignment: CDR1 SEHNR and CDR2 FQNEAQ (reference sequence). Trimming removed 5 bases from V and 4 bases from J; junction bases left unmatched: 8. The CDR3 sequence is 16 residues long. The CDR3 here is CASSRTSGTLSETQYF. The CDR3 coding sequence is TGTGCCAGCAGCAGGACTAGCGGGACCCTTTCAGAGACCCAGTACTTC.

The rearrangement links TRBV2 to TRBJ2-7; D uncertain. Germline lookup yields CDR1 SNHLY and CDR2 FYNNEI. V gave up 3 bases and J gave up 3 bases, with 21 bases separating them. The length of the CDR3 is 17 residues. The CDR3 region is CASSELVSAVSFYEQYF. The CDR3 nucleotides read TGTGCCAGCAGTGAGCTGGTTTCGGCAGTTAGTTTCTACGAGCAGTACTTC.

In this sample, this clonotype turned up many times. Germline is not matched at one junction end, which may reflect a read error. The rearrangement uses TRBV20-1 and TRBJ1-2; D possibly corresponds to TRBD1 (6 bases). CDR3 length: 15 residues. Germline CDR1 and CDR2: DFQATT and SNEGSKA (reference sequence). The CDR3 region is CSTRQDSRVPYGYTF. In DNA form, the CDR3 reads TGCAGTACTAGACAGGACAGCCGAGTCCCCTATGGCTACACCTTC.

This clonotype has a count of ten or more. The rearrangement links TRBV4-1 to TRBJ2-1; D is unresolved. Trimming cost V 0 bases and J 0 bases, with 6 bases left between them. Germline-derived CDR1 and CDR2 are MGHRA and YSYEKL. CDR3 size: 15 residues. The CDR3 sequence: CASSQDHVSYNEQFF. CDR3 bases: TGCGCCAGCAGCCAAGATCACGTCTCCTACAATGAGCAGTTCTTC.

About this clonotype itself: Mismatch with germline at one junction end may stem from a read error. The chain combines TRBV7-6 with TRBJ2-7; weak D call: TRBD1 (5 bases). From germline, CDR1 is SGHVS and CDR2 FNYEAQ. The CDR3 covers 13 residues. CDR3 DNA sequence: TGCGCCAGCAGCCACGGGCAGGGCTACGAGCAGTACTTC. As protein: CASSHGQGYEQYF. Full variable domain (missing parts from reference TRBV7-6 and TRBJ2-7): GAGVSQSPRYKVTKRGQDVALRCDPISGHVSLYWYRQALGQGPEFLTYFNYEAQQDKSGLPNDRFSAERPEGSISTLTIQRTEQRDSAMYRCASSHGQGYEQYFGPGTRLTVT.

This clonotype occurred a few times. The chain carries TRBV3-1 and TRBJ2-2, with D tentatively TRBD1 (6 bases). The CDR3 has 16 residues. Looked up from germline, CDR1 is LGHDT and CDR2 is YNNKEL (reference sequence). Trimming took 1 base from V and 5 from J, leaving 14 bases between them. The CDR3 DNA sequence: TGTGCCAGCAGCCAAGTGGGGGCCCCTTGGACCGGGGAGCTGTTTTTT. This codes for CASSQVGAPWTGELFF.

This clonotype was picked up many times. V is TRBV2 and J is TRBJ1-2; 8 bases fit TRBD1. After removal of 10 bases from V and 3 bases from J, the junction contained 7 bases not matched to a gene. CDR1 is SNHLY, CDR2 FYNNEI, per germline. The CDR3 has 13 residues. The DNA for the CDR3 is TGTGCCATTAGACAGGGGAGGGACTATGGCTACACCTTC. Residues: CAIRQGRDYGYTF.

The gene calls are TRBV15 and TRBJ1-1, with TRBD1 identical over 9 bases. V lost 1 base to trimming and J lost 6 bases; unmatched junction nucleotides: 6. The CDR3 is made up of 15 amino acids. Per germline, CDR1 LNHNV and CDR2 YYDKDF (reference sequence). The CDR3 protein is CATSRVTGGAAEAFF. The DNA for the CDR3 is TGTGCCACCAGCAGAGTTACAGGGGGCGCGGCTGAAGCTTTCTTT.

On this clonotype: The junction shows a germline mismatch at one end, possibly a read error. The chain joins TRBV12-3 or TRBV12-4 to TRBJ2-5, with D possibly matching TRBD2 (6 bases). The CDR3 contains 13 residues. CDR3 region: CASARGDQETQYF. The CDR3, as DNA: TGTGCCAGCGCCCGCGGGGACCAGGAGACCCAGTACTTC.

The V and J genes are TRBV6-7 and TRBJ2-5, with D perhaps TRBD1 or TRBD2 (6 bases each). Being an ORF, TRBV6-7 has a function that is uncertain. The V end lost 5 bases, the J end lost 1 base, and 23 bases lay between the germline ends. This CDR3 is 18 amino acids long. The CDR3 DNA sequence: TGTGCCAGCAGTCCAACGAAACAGGGCGGGAATGGCCAAGAGACCCAGTACTTC. Amino acids: CASSPTKQGGNGQETQYF.

The chain carries TRBV7-3 and TRBJ2-1; TRBD2 aligns across 10 bases. In germline, CDR1 is SGHTA, CDR2 FQGTGA. This CDR3 has 15 residues. The trim removed 2 bases at V and 10 bases at J, leaving 8 bases unmatched. The CDR3 protein is CASSLSSGGSGEQFF. The CDR3, as DNA: TGTGCCAGCAGCTTATCTAGCGGGGGTTCGGGGGAGCAGTTCTTC.

About this clonotype itself: The CDR3 does not close with the conserved phenylalanine or tryptophan, likely indicating a read error. J is TRBJ1-2 and V is TRBV6-5; 7 nucleotides line up with TRBD1. The germline gives CDR1 MNHEY, CDR2 SVGAGI. With V trimmed by 6 bases and J by 6 bases, 7 bases remained unmatched. The CDR3 covers 13 residues. CDR3 amino acids: CASSKGAEDGYTS. Here the CDR3 DNA reads TGTGCCAGCAGCAAGGGGGCAGAAGATGGCTACACCTCC.

This clonotype was seen only once. CDR3 region: CSASWGGGSYNGYTF. The CDR3 bases are TGCAGTGCTAGTTGGGGCGGAGGCTCCTACAATGGCTACACCTTC. The chain employs TRBV20-1 and TRBJ1-2; maybe TRBD1 (5 bases). Trimming removed 3 bases from V and 6 bases from J, with 20 bases in between. CDR3 length: 15 amino acids. From germline, CDR1 is DFQATT and CDR2 SNEGSKA (reference sequence).

This clonotype was picked up a small number of times. The J gene is TRBJ1-4, the V gene TRBV18; D is ambiguous. The CDR3 totals 12 residues. The ends were cut back, 3 bases at V and 5 bases at J, with 4 bases in the middle. The germline CDR1 and CDR2 sequences are KGHSH and LQKENI. DNA for the CDR3: TGTGCCAGCTCACCCGAGAATGAAAAACTGTTTTTT. It codes for CASSPENEKLFF.

J is TRBJ2-7 and V is TRBV5-6; tentative D call: TRBD1 (7 bases). This CDR3 is 16 amino acids long. V lost 4 bases and J 2 bases, leaving 19 bases between the germline ends. Germline CDR1 reads SGHDT; CDR2 reads YYEEEE. As DNA, the CDR3 is TGTGCCAGCAGCCCGGGGGACAGACTGAAACCCTACGAGCAGTACTTC. Its protein is CASSPGDRLKPYEQYF.

The chain combines TRBV5-4 with TRBJ1-2, with 10 bases lining up with TRBD1. Trimming cost V 3 bases and J 10 bases; bases outside gene matches: 6. Germline CDR1 and CDR2: SGHNT and YYREEE (reference sequence). The CDR3 totals 13 residues. The CDR3 is CASSWDRGADYTF. The CDR3 nucleotides read TGTGCCAGCAGCTGGGACAGGGGAGCGGACTACACCTTC.

V gene TRBV10-3 combines with J gene TRBJ1-1, with D tentatively TRBD1 (5 bases). CDR3 length: 13 amino acids. CDR1 is ENHRY and CDR2 is SYGVKD in the germline V gene. The V gene lost 6 bases and the J gene lost 1 base, with 9 bases spanning the gap. This CDR3 reads CAISGTENTEAFF. The CDR3 nucleotides are TGTGCCATCAGCGGGACGGAGAACACTGAAGCTTTCTTT.

The table lists this clonotype with a few counts. The chain recombines TRBV10-3 with TRBJ2-1; the match to TRBD1 covers 8 bases. The germline CDR1 and CDR2 sequences are ENHRY and SYGVKD. The CDR3 has 17 residues. With 6 bases clipped from V and 4 bases from J, the junction kept 14 bases outside the gene matches. The CDR3 is CAISYSDTTGVYNEQFF. In nucleotides, the CDR3 is TGTGCCATCAGCTACTCGGATACGACAGGGGTTTACAATGAGCAGTTCTTC.

V and J are TRBV12-3 or TRBV12-4 and TRBJ2-1, with TRBD2 matching 7 bases. The J segment lost 7 bases and the V segment lost 3 bases, leaving 3 bases of the junction unmatched. This CDR3 has 13 residues. The DNA of the CDR3 is TGTGCCAGCAGTTTCCATAGCGGGAATGAGCAGTTCTTC. This encodes CASSFHSGNEQFF.

The V and J genes are TRBV7-8 and TRBJ2-7; D may be TRBD1 (5 bases). The CDR3 covers 12 residues. CDR1 SGHVS and CDR2 FQNEAQ come from the germline V gene. The V end was cut by 1 base, the J end by 8 bases, with 9 bases between. Here the CDR3 DNA reads TGTGCCAGCAGCTTAGATTTGGGGCAGCAGTACTTC. It specifies CASSLDLGQQYF.

The gene calls are TRBV11-3 and TRBJ1-6, with D possibly being TRBD1 (6 bases). There are 16 residues in the CDR3. Germline CDR1 is SGHNT and CDR2 is YENEEA. V shed 1 base and J shed 2 bases, with 9 bases lying between them. The CDR3 sequence is CASSLAGATYNSPLHF. As DNA, the CDR3 is TGTGCCAGCAGCTTAGCGGGGGCTACCTATAATTCACCCCTCCACTTT.

At least ten counts were recorded for this clonotype. This chain links TRBV5-1 with TRBJ1-1; 8 bases agree with TRBD1. Germline V lookup: CDR1 SGHRS, CDR2 YFSETQ. The CDR3 covers 12 residues. V shed 3 bases, J shed 6 bases, and the junction held 1 base outside the gene matches. The DNA for the CDR3 is TGCGCCAGCAGCTGGACAGGGTCTGAAGCTTTCTTT. Amino acid sequence: CASSWTGSEAFF.

The genes are TRBV7-6 and TRBJ2-1, with 8 bases that match TRBD2. The CDR3 is 14 amino acids. Germline V lookup: CDR1 SGHVS, CDR2 FNYEAQ. V shed 7 bases, J shed 6 bases, and the junction held 8 bases outside the gene matches. The CDR3 DNA reads TGTGCCAGCAAGGGACTAGTATCCCTCAATGAGCAGTTCTTC. Its translation: CASKGLVSLNEQFF.